These 30 T cell receptor beta chains were all obtained from the same sample, sequenced in a study of cytomegalovirus exposure and HLA in healthy donors. 60 Vbeta and 13 Jbeta primers were used in PCR. TCRdb's copy holds only in-frame clones and misses some; the assay was immunoSEQ multiplex PCR. The sample lists 54,000 or so clones, about 70% seen once, with 15% to 20% in the top ten. The sequenced material came from PBMCs. These receptor sequences come from a woman aged 55-69 years in good health and CMV-seropositive.

The chain carries TRBV5-1 and TRBJ2-1; D possibly corresponds to TRBD2 (6 bases). CDR1 is SGHRS, CDR2 YFSETQ, per germline. This CDR3 region has 12 residues. V lost 2 bases to trimming and J lost 7 bases, with 7 bases between them. The DNA for the CDR3 is TGCGCCAGCAGCTTCCGGGGGAATGAGCAGTTCTTC. This codes for CASSFRGNEQFF.

This clone has just a few counts. V and J are TRBV18 and TRBJ1-4; D is undetermined. Trimming removed 5 bases at V and 8 bases at J, with 9 bases between. The length of the CDR3 is 12 residues. Germline V gives CDR1 KGHSH, CDR2 LQKENI. CDR3 DNA: TGTGCCAGCTCAGCCAACTTGGAAAAACTGTTTTTT. Residues: CASSANLEKLFF.

The V call is TRBV9, the J call TRBJ2-1; 7 nucleotides agree with TRBD2. The CDR3 extends over 15 amino acids. With 0 bases clipped from V and 7 bases from J, the junction kept 7 bases outside the gene matches. Germline V gene lookup returns CDR1 SGDLS and CDR2 YYNGEE. The CDR3 DNA sequence: TGTGCCAGCAGCGTAGTGCCCCAGGGAGGGAATGAGCAGTTCTTC. It codes for CASSVVPQGGNEQFF.

The chain joins TRBV10-1 to TRBJ2-5; TRBD2 matches at 13 bases. The CDR3 is 15 amino acids. CDR1 is WNHNN, CDR2 SYGVQD, per germline (reference sequence). J was trimmed by 3 bases and V by 6 bases; bases with no gene match: 4. This chain's CDR3 is CASSGGLAGKETQYF. The CDR3 coding sequence is TGCGCCAGCAGCGGGGGACTAGCGGGGAAAGAGACCCAGTACTTC.

The genes are TRBV6-1 and TRBJ2-7, with TRBD2 matching over 7 bases. The germline V gene encodes CDR1 MNHNS and CDR2 SASEGT. V gave up 4 bases and J gave up 4 bases; unmatched junction bases: 13. The CDR3 runs 16 residues. This CDR3 is CASSVGGGFPSYEQYF. The DNA of the CDR3 is TGTGCCAGCAGTGTGGGCGGGGGTTTCCCTTCTTACGAGCAGTACTTC.

This clone has only one observation. This chain joins TRBV9 and TRBJ1-5; D gene ambiguous. The germline CDR1 and CDR2 sequences are SGDLS and YYNGEE. This CDR3 comprises 14 residues. Trimming pared 4 bases from V and 7 bases from J, leaving 15 bases between. CDR3 amino acids: CASSPTPERQPQHF. The CDR3 nucleotides are TGTGCCAGCAGCCCTACTCCGGAGAGACAGCCCCAGCATTTT.

The V call is TRBV15, the J call TRBJ2-5; D may be TRBD2 (5 bases). Germline values: CDR1 LNHNV, CDR2 YYDKDF (reference sequence). The CDR3 extends over 16 amino acids. V dropped 6 bases and J dropped 1 base, with 18 bases sitting between them. In nucleotides, the CDR3 is TGTGCCACCAGAGGAGGACCAACTTTTTTCCAAGAGACCCAGTACTTC. This translates into CATRGGPTFFQETQYF.

The CDR3 nucleotides are TGTGCCAGCTCACTACAGGACTATGGCTACACCTTC. Translation gives CASSLQDYGYTF. The chain carries TRBV18 and TRBJ1-2, with D possibly being TRBD1 (5 bases). Trimming took off 4 bases at V and 3 bases at J, with 6 bases between the two ends. Germline loops: CDR1 KGHSH, CDR2 LQKENI. This CDR3 has 12 residues.

This clone was recorded only once. The V gene is TRBV10-1, the J gene TRBJ1-1, with a weak D call TRBD1 (6 bases). The CDR3 sequence is 14 residues long. V was cut by 2 bases and J by 4 bases, with 11 bases left in between. Germline V gene lookup returns CDR1 WNHNN and CDR2 SYGVQD (reference sequence). The CDR3 DNA reads TGCGCCAGCAGTGAGGACAGGCGCGGCACTGAAGCTTTCTTT. It encodes CASSEDRRGTEAFF.

The V and J genes are TRBV12-2 and TRBJ1-1; the D segment call TRBD1 is taken from the table without a DNA check. TRBV12-2 is annotated as a pseudogene. The CDR3 length is 18 residues. In nucleotides, the CDR3 is TGTGCAAGTCGCTTAGGGCAAGTTTTCCTTTTTTTGAACACTGAAGCTTTCTTT. It yields the protein CASRLGQVFLFLNTEAFF.

The chain is built from TRBV6-5 and TRBJ1-1, with TRBD1 identical over 7 bases. Unmatched junction bases numbered 12, after V lost 7 bases and J lost 4 bases. The CDR3 is 15 amino acids. Germline assignment: CDR1 MNHEY and CDR2 SVGAGI. CDR3 sequence: CASITWGRGVTEAFF. Here the CDR3 DNA reads TGTGCCAGCATTACATGGGGCAGGGGGGTCACTGAAGCTTTCTTT.

The CDR3 region has the DNA TGTGCCAGCAGTCCAACCTCCCCCGGGAACACTGAAGCTTTCTTT. This codes for CASSPTSPGNTEAFF. This rearrangement joins TRBV7-3 to TRBJ1-1; D is unresolved. The CDR3 length is 15 residues. CDR1 is SGHTA, CDR2 FQGTGA, per germline. V was cut by 6 bases and J by 1 base, with 15 bases left in between. The full variable domain, its missing parts supplied by reference TRBV7-3 and TRBJ1-1, is GAGVSQTPSNKVTEKGKYVELRCDPISGHTALYWYRQSLGQGPEFLIYFQGTGAADDSGLPNDRFFAVRPEGSVSTLKIQRTERGDSAVYLCASSPTSPGNTEAFFGQGTRLTVV.

The chain links TRBV5-4 to TRBJ2-3; 8 nucleotides match TRBD1. The germline CDR1 and CDR2 sequences are SGHNT and YYREEE (reference sequence). The CDR3 length is 15 residues. The V segment lost 0 bases and the J segment 11 bases; nucleotides outside the gene matches: 11. The CDR3 here is CASSLEDRAPGVQYF. CDR3 DNA: TGTGCCAGCAGCTTGGAGGACAGGGCCCCGGGAGTGCAGTATTTT.

This chain joins TRBV7-8 and TRBJ2-5; 11 bases map to TRBD2. Germline lookup yields CDR1 SGHVS and CDR2 FQNEAQ. The CDR3 is made up of 15 amino acids. Trimming took 3 bases from V and 5 from J; bases not matched to a gene: 5. In DNA, the CDR3 is TGTGCCAGCAGCTTGGTAGCGGGGGGGTGGGAGACCCAGTACTTC. This gives the protein CASSLVAGGWETQYF.

This clone was observed a handful of times. V is TRBV7-8 and J is TRBJ2-7; tentative D call: TRBD1 (6 bases). Germline CDR1 is SGHVS and CDR2 is FQNEAQ. This CDR3 is 13 amino acids long. The CDR3 protein is CFCKQGTAYEQYF. CDR3 DNA sequence: TGTTTCTGCAAGCAGGGGACGGCATACGAGCAGTACTTC.

The chain links TRBV6-5 to TRBJ1-1; maybe TRBD1 (6 bases). V was pared by 2 bases and J by 5 bases, with 15 bases between. From germline, CDR1 is MNHEY and CDR2 SVGAGI. CDR3 size: 15 residues. The CDR3 here is CASSYAVTGKTEAFF. DNA for the CDR3: TGTGCCAGCAGTTACGCTGTGACAGGCAAAACTGAAGCTTTCTTT.

The chain recombines TRBV12-1 with TRBJ2-5; TRBD2, the table's D call, was not compared with the DNA. TRBV12-1 is shown as a pseudogene. The CDR3 consists of 15 residues. The CDR3 sequence is CASSFKRGGVETQYF. In nucleotides, the CDR3 is TGTGCCAGCAGCTTCAAGCGGGGGGGAGTAGAGACCCAGTACTTC.

The chain joins TRBV6-5 to TRBJ2-7, with D perhaps matching TRBD1 (5 bases). Germline V gene sequence: CDR1 MNHEY, CDR2 SVGAGI. V was trimmed by 2 bases and J by 6 bases, leaving 14 bases between them. The CDR3 runs to 14 residues. The CDR3 sequence is CASSYPDTRGEQYF. In nucleotides, the CDR3 is TGTGCCAGCAGTTACCCCGACACAAGGGGCGAGCAGTACTTC.

V usage is TRBV9 and J usage is TRBJ2-3; D remains unclear. The ends were cut back, 1 base at V and 4 bases at J, with 10 bases in the middle. The germline CDR1 and CDR2 sequences are SGDLS and YYNGEE. The CDR3 is 14 amino acids. The CDR3 here is CASSVQVIADTQYF. The DNA of the CDR3 is TGTGCCAGCAGCGTACAGGTTATCGCAGATACGCAGTATTTT.

The V gene is TRBV5-8, the J gene TRBJ1-2; 8 nucleotides align to TRBD1. The CDR3 runs to 13 residues. Germline-derived CDR1 and CDR2 are SGHTS and YDEGEE. CDR3 sequence: CVTGGNPNYGYTF. The DNA of the CDR3 is TGTGTAACAGGGGGGAATCCTAACTATGGCTACACCTTC.

V and J are TRBV10-3 and TRBJ2-7, with TRBD2 identical over 8 bases. Germline V gene data show CDR1 as ENHRY and CDR2 as SYGVKD. V was pared by 3 bases and J by 3 bases, with 7 bases of the junction left unmatched. The CDR3 totals 15 residues. In nucleotides, the CDR3 is TGTGCCATCAGTGATTTGGCGGGGGGAAACTACGAGCAGTACTTC. It translates to CAISDLAGGNYEQYF.

The chain recombines TRBV30 with TRBJ1-4; TRBD1 is a possible D gene (6 bases). Trimming took off 0 bases at V and 3 bases at J, with 17 bases between the two ends. Germline V gives CDR1 GTSNPN, CDR2 SVGIG (reference sequence). This CDR3 has 17 amino acids. The CDR3 bases are TGTGCCTGGAGTGTAAGGAGGGGGGGAGCATCTAATGAAAAACTGTTTTTT. This translates into CAWSVRRGGASNEKLFF.

J is TRBJ2-7 and V is TRBV28, with 7 bases matching TRBD2. This CDR3 is 16 amino acids long. The ends lost 5 bases at V and 6 bases at J; junction bases unmatched: 16. Germline V lookup: CDR1 MDHEN, CDR2 SYDVKM. The CDR3 is CASSGRESGGFGEQYF. DNA for the CDR3: TGTGCCAGCAGTGGCAGGGAATCGGGAGGCTTCGGCGAGCAGTACTTC.

In this sample, this clone turned up once. The chain links TRBV5-1 to TRBJ1-2; 9 bases line up with TRBD1. CDR3 length: 13 amino acids. V was pared by 4 bases and J by 8 bases, with 6 bases of the junction left unmatched. Germline CDR1 SGHRS, CDR2 YFSETQ. CDR3 region: CASSPGQGYGYTF. CDR3 DNA: TGCGCCAGCAGCCCGGGACAGGGCTACGGCTACACCTTC.

This clone occurred once. V gene TRBV4-1 combines with J gene TRBJ1-4; 8 nucleotides match TRBD1. With 5 bases clipped from V and 4 bases from J, the junction kept 15 bases outside the gene matches. The CDR3 extends over 18 amino acids. Per the germline V gene, CDR1 is MGHRA and CDR2 is YSYEKL. The CDR3 region is CASSSPDREYAYNEKLFF. The DNA of the CDR3 is TGCGCCAGCAGCTCCCCGGACAGGGAATATGCCTATAATGAAAAACTGTTTTTT.

The V and J genes are TRBV30 and TRBJ1-1; the D is unclear. This CDR3 is 15 amino acids long. V lost 3 bases and J 1 base, leaving 15 bases between the germline ends. Germline V lookup: CDR1 GTSNPN, CDR2 SVGIG (reference sequence). CDR3 loop: CAWSPLGLANTEAFF. The CDR3 bases are TGTGCCTGGAGCCCCCTAGGCCTGGCGAACACTGAAGCTTTCTTT.

Worth noting for this clone: Other nucleotide sequences in the sample specify the same CDR3. J is TRBJ2-5 and V is TRBV4-2; 7 bases fit TRBD2. V lost 1 base and J lost 1; bases outside the gene matches: 6. This CDR3 is built from 16 residues. Germline-derived CDR1 and CDR2 are LGHNA and YNFKEQ. The CDR3 region is CASSQGGGRSQETQYF. CDR3 nucleotide sequence: TGTGCCAGCAGCCAAGGGGGGGGACGTTCCCAAGAGACCCAGTACTTC.

The genes are TRBV5-1 and TRBJ2-2; no firm D call. V was clipped by 6 bases and J by 2 bases, with 11 bases between them. Germline V gene lookup returns CDR1 SGHRS and CDR2 YFSETQ. The CDR3 extends over 14 amino acids. CDR3 in DNA: TGCGCCAGCAAACTCCTAGAAAACACCGGGGAGCTGTTTTTT. Its protein product is CASKLLENTGELFF.

The chain has TRBV7-9 and TRBJ2-5; 9 nucleotides agree with TRBD2. Germline V gene lookup returns CDR1 SEHNR and CDR2 FQNEAQ (reference sequence). J gave up 0 bases and V 2 bases, and 4 bases lay outside the gene matches. The CDR3 totals 16 residues. The CDR3: CASSLKRTSDQETQYF. DNA for the CDR3: TGTGCCAGCAGCTTAAAGAGGACTAGCGACCAAGAGACCCAGTACTTC.

The chain links TRBV10-3 to TRBJ1-5; TRBD1 might be the D (6 bases). Germline V gene lookup returns CDR1 ENHRY and CDR2 SYGVKD. This CDR3 has 13 residues. Trimming shortened V by 6 bases and J by 4 bases, and 10 bases separated the two germline ends. CDR3 in amino acids: CAIRDTGNQPQHF. CDR3 in DNA: TGTGCCATCAGGGATACAGGGAATCAGCCCCAGCATTTT.